Below are 9 T cell receptor beta chains sequenced from a single sample in a study of T-cell memory formation after mild COVID-19 (dated by TCRdb to the early 2020s). Library preparation was by 5' RACE. Instrument on record: Illumina NovaSeq 6000. TCRdb reanalyzed the raw reads on its own, using fastp at Q25 for trimming and MiXCR for clone calling, and kept in-frame beta chains. Each CDR3 protein appears once, grouped with its most common genes and DNA. For this sample there are tens of thousands of distinct CDR3 sequences; more than 15% appear just once. 1.4% of the sample goes to the ten largest clones. Sequencing input: PBMCs or a T cell subset sorted from them (not recorded which). The receptors stem from an adult who had mild COVID-19 (a few samples of this study predate the infection). The sample titles of this study are shuffled in the database, so cell type and time point are left out.

This clonotype was counted a few times. The rearrangement uses TRBV7-2 and TRBJ2-3, with D unresolved. The CDR3 has 14 amino acids. Germline assignment: CDR1 SGHTA and CDR2 FQGNSA. The ends were cut back, 0 bases at V and 2 bases at J, with 6 bases in the middle. The DNA for the CDR3 is TGTGCCAGCAGCTTAGCCCGGTACACAGATACGCAGTATTTT. It yields the protein CASSLARYTDTQYF.

Of note for this clonotype: This clone may be a read error of a much larger clone one base away. V and J are TRBV5-1 and TRBJ2-5; 9 positions agree with TRBD1. There are 15 residues in the CDR3. Germline V lookup: CDR1 SGHRS, CDR2 YFSETQ. The J segment lost 5 bases and the V segment lost 3 bases, leaving 8 bases of the junction unmatched. CDR3 sequence: CASSYGQGRGETQYF. The CDR3 DNA reads TGCGCCAGCAGCTATGGACAGGGGCGCGGGGAGACCCAGTACTTC.

Only a few counts were recorded for this clonotype. V is TRBV18 and J is TRBJ2-1; no reliable D call. CDR3 length: 12 amino acids. The germline V and J ends were trimmed by 4 bases and 9 bases, with 10 bases remaining between them. Germline V lookup: CDR1 KGHSH, CDR2 LQKENI. CDR3 residues: CASSLYSAEQFF. Written as DNA, the CDR3 is TGTGCCAGCTCACTTTATAGTGCTGAGCAGTTCTTC.

In its sample, this clonotype was seen a few times. V usage is TRBV5-5 and J usage is TRBJ1-1, with D possibly being TRBD1 (6 bases). The length of the CDR3 is 15 residues. Trimming took 2 bases from V and 1 from J, leaving 12 bases between them. Germline V gene lookup returns CDR1 SGHKS and CDR2 YYEKEE (reference sequence). This CDR3 reads CASSFSHRANTEAFF. The CDR3 bases are TGTGCCAGCAGCTTCAGCCACAGGGCGAACACTGAAGCTTTCTTT. The full variable domain, in which reference TRBV5-5 and TRBJ1-1 provide the parts outside the CDR3, is DAGVTQSPTHLIKTRGQQVTLRCSPISGHKSVSWYQQVLGQGPQFIFQYYEKEERGRGNFPDRFSARQFPNYSSELNVNALLLGDSALYLCASSFSHRANTEAFFGQGTRLTVV.

J is TRBJ2-7 and V is TRBV5-6, with a tentative D call TRBD1 (5 bases). Per germline, CDR1 SGHDT and CDR2 YYEEEE. With 1 base removed from V and 6 bases from J, the gap between germline ends came to 20 bases. The CDR3 is 16 residues long. CDR3 nucleotide sequence: TGTGCCAGCAGCTTGATGACAGCTGCGTACCTGGTCGAGCAGTACTTC. It yields the protein CASSLMTAAYLVEQYF.

This clonotype was counted many times. J is TRBJ1-5 and V is TRBV18; no clear D gene. Trimming removed 2 bases at V and 5 bases at J, with 7 bases between. Per the germline V gene, CDR1 is KGHSH and CDR2 is LQKENI. The CDR3 length is 13 residues. The CDR3 here is CASSPGFDQPQHF. CDR3 bases: TGTGCCAGCTCACCAGGGTTCGATCAGCCCCAGCATTTT.

The sample holds many counts of this clonotype. The V call is TRBV6-6, the J call TRBJ2-7, with 9 bases that match TRBD1. The CDR3 spans 15 residues. The V gene's germline CDR1 is MNHNY and CDR2 SVGAGI (reference sequence). Trimming took 5 bases from V and 4 from J; bases not matched to a gene: 9. The CDR3 reads CASSPNTGGWYEQYF. CDR3 sequence (DNA): TGTGCCAGCAGTCCCAATACAGGGGGCTGGTACGAGCAGTACTTC.

The chain uses TRBV20-1 and TRBJ1-6; a weak D match, TRBD1 (6 bases). Germline V gene data show CDR1 as DFQATT and CDR2 as SNEGSKA (reference sequence). The CDR3 sequence is 14 residues long. Trimming took off 4 bases at V and 5 bases at J, with 12 bases between the two ends. CDR3 nucleotide sequence: TGCAGTGCTATCTCGGCAGGGGATAATTCACCCCTCCACTTT. It is translated as CSAISAGDNSPLHF.

CDR3 in amino acids: CASSIDPQVRNEQFF. The CDR3, as DNA: TGTGCCAGTAGTATAGATCCTCAGGTCCGCAATGAGCAGTTCTTC. This chain uses TRBV19 with TRBJ2-1; no clear D. The CDR3 covers 15 residues. CDR1 LNHDA and CDR2 SQIVND come from the germline V gene (reference sequence). V lost 0 bases to trimming and J lost 6 bases, with 12 bases between them.